This is a list of T cell receptor beta chains from one sample in a study of blood T cells in healthy people across ages. TCRdb recomputed calls from the 5' RACE reads with MiXCR, one row per CDR3 protein. The sample carries about a million distinct CDR3 sequences, about 48% recorded once. Material for sequencing was blood. The receptors originated from a man aged 30 to 39 in good health. Each CDR3 is given with its conserved first and last residue. The D gene is left open where the match is weak. Size is stated for part of the rows, as once, few or many counts, or as a class when the clone is expanded.

TRBV4-3	TRBJ2-1	NA	NA	CASKATKDYNEQFF	TGCGCCAGCAAGGCCACAAAAGACTACAATGAGCAGTTCTTC
TRBV14	TRBJ2-1	NA	NA	CASSLDSSGDEQFF	TGTGCCAGCAGCCTGGACTCCTCAGGGGATGAGCAGTTCTTC
TRBV28	TRBJ2-1	many	NA	CASSSYGTHTYNEQFF	TGTGCCAGCAGTTCGTACGGGACCCACACCTACAATGAGCAGTTCTTC
TRBV19	TRBJ2-7	NA	NA	CASSISRGVYEQYF	TGCGCCAGTAGTATTTCCAGGGGCGTTTACGAGCAGTACTTC
TRBV6-6	TRBJ2-5	few	NA	CASTRPPAETQYF	TGTGCCAGCACACGGCCCCCAGCGGAGACCCAGTACTTC
TRBV29-1	TRBJ2-7	many	NA	CSVEGYRGGEQYF	TGCAGCGTTGAAGGGTACAGGGGAGGCGAGCAGTACTTC
TRBV27	TRBJ1-1	NA	NA	CASSFSAPNFWLDTENTEAFF	TGTGCCAGCAGTTTTTCAGCCCCAAACTTCTGGCTGGACACAGAGAACACTGAAGCTTTCTTT
TRBV4-3	TRBJ1-2	NA	NA	CASSQDLGDWGYTF	TGCGCCAGCAGCCAAGATCTTGGGGATTGGGGCTACACCTTC
TRBV29-1	TRBJ1-2	NA	TRBD1	CSVDAQGEESYGYTF	TGCAGCGTTGATGCTCAGGGGGAAGAGAGCTATGGCTACACCTTC
TRBV28	TRBJ2-1	few	TRBD2	CASRGTSQNEQFF	TGTGCCAGCAGGGGGACTAGCCAGAATGAGCAGTTCTTC
TRBV3-1	TRBJ2-7	NA	NA	CASTQGGVSSYEQYF	TGTGCCAGCACTCAAGGCGGGGTGAGCTCCTACGAGCAGTACTTC
TRBV10-3	TRBJ2-2	NA	TRBD1	CAISEPGTGGLSNTGELFF	TGTGCCATCAGTGAGCCGGGGACAGGGGGCCTCTCGAACACCGGGGAGCTGTTTTTT
TRBV28	TRBJ1-5	few	NA	CASSFSGNHQPQHF	TGTGCCAGCAGTTTTTCCGGGAATCATCAGCCCCAGCATTTT
TRBV7-2	TRBJ2-1	NA	NA	CASSLDWISFNEQFF	TGTGCCAGCAGCTTAGACTGGATTAGTTTTAATGAGCAGTTCTTC
TRBV30	TRBJ2-1	once	TRBD1	CAWRFHGTGGYNEQFF	TGTGCCTGGAGGTTTCATGGGACAGGGGGATACAATGAGCAGTTCTTC
TRBV5-1	TRBJ2-1	NA	TRBD1	CASSTNRGVGEQFF	TGCGCCAGCAGCACCAACAGGGGGGTGGGTGAGCAGTTCTTC
TRBV20-1	TRBJ1-3	NA	TRBD1	CSAHDRAPGNTIYF	TGCAGTGCTCATGACAGGGCCCCTGGAAACACCATATATTTT
TRBV27	TRBJ2-1	NA	NA	CASRPSDPQGNEQFF	TGTGCCAGCAGACCTTCCGACCCCCAGGGGAATGAGCAGTTCTTC
TRBV4-1	TRBJ2-1	NA	TRBD2	CASSLSRLASGGNEQFF	TGCGCCAGCAGCCTGAGTCGTCTGGCTAGCGGGGGAAATGAGCAGTTCTTC
TRBV7-6	TRBJ1-1	NA	NA	CASSPAPGANTEAFF	TGTGCCAGCAGCCCCGCTCCCGGGGCGAACACTGAAGCTTTCTTT
TRBV5-6	TRBJ2-7	NA	NA	CASSPDWSSYEQYF	TGTGCCAGCAGCCCGGACTGGAGCTCCTACGAGCAGTACTTC
TRBV6-5	TRBJ2-4	NA	NA	CASSSPDSKNIQYF	TGTGCCAGCAGTTCCCCAGACAGCAAAAACATTCAGTACTTC
TRBV15	TRBJ2-7	once	TRBD2	CATGNSGGREQYF	TGTGCCACCGGCAATAGCGGGGGGCGAGAGCAGTACTTC
TRBV7-2	TRBJ2-3	NA	TRBD1	CASSLRGGDRPDTQYF	TGTGCCAGCAGCTTGAGAGGGGGCGATCGACCAGATACGCAGTATTTT
TRBV6-2/TRBV6-3	TRBJ2-1	many	NA	CASSSLGGPNEQFF	TGTGCCAGCAGTTCCCTAGGGGGGCCTAATGAGCAGTTCTTC
TRBV4-2	TRBJ2-3	NA	NA	CASSPGLGEDTQYF	TGTGCCAGCAGCCCGGGACTGGGTGAAGATACGCAGTATTTT
TRBV20-1	TRBJ2-3	NA	TRBD2	CSVKAGGLLTDTQYF	TGCAGTGTGAAGGCGGGGGGCCTACTCACAGATACGCAGTATTTT
TRBV21-1	TRBJ2-7	NA	NA	CASSLRDSNAEQYF	TGTGCCAGCAGCCTCCGGGACAGTAACGCCGAGCAGTACTTC
TRBV20-1	TRBJ2-5	few	NA	CSARQGPSQETQYF	TGCAGTGCTAGACAGGGTCCCTCTCAAGAGACCCAGTACTTC
TRBV18	TRBJ2-5	NA	NA	CASSPQRRAGMVQETQYF	TGTGCCAGCTCACCACAGAGGAGAGCAGGGATGGTTCAAGAGACCCAGTACTTC
TRBV6-2/TRBV6-3	TRBJ1-1	NA	NA	CASSYSSDRGINTEAFF	TGTGCCAGCAGTTACTCCTCGGACCGTGGTATCAACACTGAAGCTTTCTTT
TRBV2	TRBJ2-5	NA	NA	CASSSIQETQYF	TGTGCCAGCAGCAGCATTCAGGAGACCCAGTACTTC
TRBV28	TRBJ1-5	NA	NA	CASSLARARNQPQHF	TGTGCCAGCAGTTTAGCAAGGGCGCGCAATCAGCCCCAGCATTTT
TRBV10-3	TRBJ2-7	NA	TRBD2	CAISVASGGAYEQYF	TGTGCCATCAGTGTGGCCAGCGGGGGGGCCTACGAGCAGTACTTC
TRBV2	TRBJ2-7	NA	TRBD1	CASSSQGLYEQYF	TGTGCCAGCAGTTCACAGGGGCTCTACGAGCAGTACTTC
TRBV9	TRBJ1-1	few	TRBD1	CASSVRGLTTEAFF	TGTGCCAGCAGCGTGAGGGGGCTGACCACTGAAGCTTTCTTT
TRBV10-3	TRBJ2-7	few	TRBD1	CAINSRRYRGYEQYF	TGTGCCATCAACTCCCGAAGGTACAGGGGCTACGAGCAGTACTTC
TRBV6-5	TRBJ2-2	NA	NA	CASTGQTNTGELFF	TGTGCCAGCACTGGACAGACGAACACCGGGGAGCTGTTTTTT
TRBV27	TRBJ2-1	once	NA	CARSPSYNEQFF	TGTGCCCGCAGCCCATCCTACAATGAGCAGTTCTTC
TRBV6-1	TRBJ1-5	NA	NA	CASSEGFRTYYSNQPQHF	TGTGCCAGCAGTGAAGGCTTTAGGACATATTATAGCAATCAGCCCCAGCATTTT
TRBV3-1	TRBJ2-3	NA	NA	CASSQVRTAPRDTQYF	TGTGCCAGCAGCCAAGTGAGGACAGCCCCGAGGGATACGCAGTATTTT
TRBV9	TRBJ2-5	few	NA	CASSVEAGAQETQYF	TGTGCCAGCAGCGTAGAGGCGGGGGCTCAAGAGACCCAGTACTTC
TRBV10-3	TRBJ1-1	once	NA	CAISESGCEAFF	TGTGCCATCAGTGAGTCGGGCTGCGAGGCTTTCTTT
TRBV12-3/TRBV12-4	TRBJ1-2	few	NA	CASSLGDPPGGYTF	TGTGCCAGCAGTTTAGGGGATCCCCCCGGGGGCTACACCTTC
TRBV29-1	TRBJ2-1	once	NA	CSVHRAANEQFF	TGCAGCGTTCACCGGGCGGCCAATGAGCAGTTCTTC
TRBV20-1	TRBJ2-3	NA	NA	CSARDQGIVADTQYF	TGCAGTGCTAGAGATCAGGGGATAGTAGCAGATACGCAGTATTTT
TRBV29-1	TRBJ2-1	few	TRBD2	CSVATGLAINEQFF	TGCAGCGTTGCCACGGGACTAGCAATCAATGAGCAGTTCTTC
TRBV12-3/TRBV12-4	TRBJ2-1	few	NA	CASSSGTERNEQFF	TGTGCCAGCAGTTCCGGGACCGAACGGAATGAGCAGTTCTTC
TRBV5-6	TRBJ1-6	NA	NA	CASSLLGGNNSPLHF	TGTGCCAGCAGCTTGCTCGGGGGAAATAATTCACCCCTCCACTTT
TRBV24-1	TRBJ1-2	NA	NA	CATSDSGGAPTF	TGTGCCACCAGTGATTCGGGCGGCGCTCCCACCTTC
TRBV25-1	TRBJ2-7	NA	NA	CASSEPRDGLEQYF	TGTGCCAGCAGTGAACCCAGGGACGGTCTCGAGCAGTACTTC
TRBV3-1	TRBJ2-5	few	NA	CASSPGTAEYF	TGTGCCAGCAGCCCTGGGACCGCCGAGTACTTC
TRBV15	TRBJ2-3	once	NA	CATSPNPRGNTDAQYF	TGTGCCACCAGCCCCAACCCCAGAGGTAACACAGATGCGCAGTATTTT
TRBV4-2	TRBJ2-4	many	TRBD2	CASSQEAGGLAGAGVAKNIQYF	TGTGCCAGCAGCCAAGAAGCCGGGGGACTAGCGGGGGCCGGGGTAGCCAAAAACATTCAGTACTTC